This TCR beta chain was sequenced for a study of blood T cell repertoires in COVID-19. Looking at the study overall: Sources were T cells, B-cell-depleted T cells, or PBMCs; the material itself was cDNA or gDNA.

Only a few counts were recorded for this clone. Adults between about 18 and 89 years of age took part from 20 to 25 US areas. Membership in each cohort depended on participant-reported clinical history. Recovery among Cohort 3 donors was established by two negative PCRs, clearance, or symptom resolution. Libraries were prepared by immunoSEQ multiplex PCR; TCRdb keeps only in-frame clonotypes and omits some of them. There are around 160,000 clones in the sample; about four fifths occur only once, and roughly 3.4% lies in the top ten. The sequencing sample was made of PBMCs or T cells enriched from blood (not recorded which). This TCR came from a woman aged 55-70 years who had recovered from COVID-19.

The CDR3: CASRRTREANQPQHF. Written as DNA, the CDR3 is TGTGCCAGCAGGAGGACCAGGGAGGCCAATCAGCCCCAGCATTTT. This sequence joins TRBV2 and TRBJ1-5; a weak D match, TRBD1 (5 bases). CDR3 length equals 15 residues. Per germline, CDR1 SNHLY and CDR2 FYNNEI. V lost 6 bases and J lost 3, with 15 bases in between.